This T cell receptor beta chain is drawn from a study of Ad26.COV2.S vaccination and SARS-CoV-2 variants. The CDR3 totals 12 residues. Trimming at V came to 6 bases and at J to 4 bases, leaving 2 bases not matched to a gene. Per germline, CDR1 LNHDA and CDR2 SQIVND (reference sequence). General study results and limits: Spike-specific responses of CD8+ and CD4+ T cells were reported to display substantial breadth after vaccination. The placebo group had lower spike-specific TCR breadth than the vaccine recipients did. The TCR breadth and depth analyses may have produced an underestimate of total T cell responses. For non-spike TCRs, breadth in vaccine recipients resembled that in placebo recipients.

Turning to this clone: Its antigen is as yet unknown.

Assay used: immunoSEQ multiplex PCR; TCRdb lists only in-frame clones, some missing. The sample lists about 180,000 clones; about 83% were seen once. Here the sequenced sample was peripheral blood, taken after recovery from COVID-19. The chain carries TRBV19 and TRBJ1-2; 7 bases agree with TRBD1. The sequence derives from a human donor who had recovered from COVID-19. As DNA, the CDR3 is TGTGCCAGTAGGAGGGACAGCTATGGCTACACCTTC. Protein: CASRRDSYGYTF.